The present T cell receptor beta chain was sequenced within a study of T cells in Graves' hyperthyroidism and ophthalmopathy. The source material, RNA transcripts, was used to amplify TCR beta CDR3 regions. Carried out on the TCR CDR3, a first-round RT-PCR used the HTBI primer set. TCRdb passed the multiplex PCR reads through MiXCR, listing each CDR3 protein once. The data contain some 690,000 distinct CDR3 sequences, 17% of them singletons. Worth noting for this clonotype: This sequence may be a read error, since a much larger clone differs from it by one base.

This CDR3 contains 14 residues. Germline V gives CDR1 LNHNV, CDR2 YYDKDF (reference sequence). The sequence was collected from a man aged 45-65 years with Graves' hyperthyroidism. Sequences were obtained from blood. V is TRBV15 and J is TRBJ2-5, with no clear D. CDR3 sequence: CATSSRQARETQCF. The DNA of the CDR3 is TGTGCCACCAGCAGCCGACAAGCGCGAGAGACCCAGTGCTTC. The whole variable domain, remainder taken from reference TRBV15 and TRBJ2-5, is DAMVIQNPRYQVTQFGKPVTLSCSQTLNHNVMYWYQQKSSQAPKLLFHYYDKDFNNEADTPDNFQSRRPNTSFCFLDIRSPGLGDTAMYLCATSSRQARETQCFGPGTRLLVL.